These T cell receptor beta chains were read from a single sample in a study of PD-1 blockade in classical Hodgkin lymphoma. Measured with immunoSEQ multiplex PCR; TCRdb has only the in-frame clones, and not every one. The data show tens of thousands of clones, roughly 84% seen once. This sample comprised CD4+ T cells from blood, obtained at baseline. These receptors all come from a human donor with classical Hodgkin lymphoma. The CDR3 runs from the conserved cysteine through the conserved F or W. A D gene is named only where the DNA matches it firmly. The size entry is marked missing in some rows and otherwise reads once, few, many or a size class.

clone size	D gene	V gene	J gene	CDR3 protein	CDR3 DNA
NA	NA	TRBV5-1	TRBJ2-7	CASSYSIQGYEQYF	TGCGCCAGCAGCTACAGCATACAGGGCTACGAGCAGTACTTC
NA	NA	TRBV7-7	TRBJ2-5	CASSLGGVEKETQYF	TGTGCCAGCAGCTTAGGTGGGGTCGAAAAAGAGACCCAGTACTTC
NA	NA	TRBV10-3	TRBJ1-1	CAISESLVMNTEAFF	TGTGCCATCAGTGAGTCTCTGGTCATGAACACTGAAGCTTTCTTT
medium-sized	NA	TRBV5-6	TRBJ1-2	CASHWASLGGYTF	TGTGCCAGCCACTGGGCATCCTTGGGGGGCTACACCTTC
NA	TRBD2	TRBV7-2	TRBJ2-1	CASSRSGTSGYNEQFF	TGTGCCAGCAGCCGGAGCGGGACTAGCGGCTACAATGAGCAGTTCTTC
NA	TRBD2	TRBV5-1	TRBJ2-7	CASSSGGNSYEQYF	TGCGCCAGCAGCTCCGGGGGGAACTCCTACGAGCAGTACTTC
once	TRBD1	TRBV18	TRBJ2-5	CASSARQGHQETQYF	TGTGCCAGCTCAGCACGACAGGGACACCAAGAGACCCAGTACTTC
NA	NA	TRBV5-1	TRBJ2-7	CASRRESYEQYF	TGCGCCAGCAGAAGAGAGTCCTACGAGCAGTACTTC
NA	NA	TRBV7-9	TRBJ1-1	CASSLEFRVSAFF	TGTGCCAGCAGCTTAGAATTCAGGGTATCAGCTTTCTTT
NA	NA	TRBV5-1	TRBJ2-5	CASSPGRREETQYF	TGCGCCAGCAGCCCCGGTAGGAGGGAAGAGACCCAGTACTTC
NA	NA	TRBV6-5	TRBJ1-3	CASSYGYSGNTIYF	TGTGCCAGCAGTTACGGCTACTCTGGAAACACCATATATTTT
NA	NA	TRBV6-1	TRBJ1-2	CASSEPGGTPNYGYTF	TGTGCCAGCAGTGAGCCTGGCGGGACACCTAATTATGGCTACACCTTC
NA	NA	TRBV2	TRBJ1-1	CASSVQGNTEAFF	TGTGCCAGCAGCGTACAGGGGAACACTGAAGCTTTCTTT
NA	TRBD1	TRBV19	TRBJ2-6	CAIARTGQGSGANVLTF	TGTGCCATAGCCCGGACGGGACAGGGATCTGGGGCCAACGTCCTGACTTTC
NA	NA	TRBV7-9	TRBJ2-5	CASSLAAGAGETQYF	TGTGCCAGCAGCTTAGCTGCGGGGGCAGGGGAGACCCAGTACTTC
NA	NA	TRBV7-8	TRBJ2-7	CASSSSRALGEQYF	TGTGCCAGCAGCTCAAGTCGGGCTCTGGGGGAGCAGTACTTC
NA	TRBD2	TRBV6-5	TRBJ2-1	CASRPGTSGEQFF	TGTGCCAGCAGACCCGGGACTAGCGGAGAGCAGTTCTTC
NA	NA	TRBV19	TRBJ1-2	CASSQGAGNYGYTF	TGTGCCAGTAGCCAAGGGGCAGGGAACTATGGCTACACCTTC
NA	TRBD1	TRBV29-1	TRBJ2-3	CSATGQGPDTQYF	TGCAGCGCAACCGGACAGGGACCAGATACGCAGTATTTT
NA	TRBD1	TRBV19	TRBJ1-1	CASSLGQGSTEAFF	TGTGCCAGTAGTTTAGGACAGGGGTCCACTGAAGCTTTCTTT
few	NA	TRBV18	TRBJ1-5	CASSSLGIGESNQPQHF	TGTGCCAGCTCATCTCTAGGGATCGGGGAAAGCAATCAGCCCCAGCATTTT
NA	NA	TRBV6-5	TRBJ1-6	CASSYSAAQGISPLHF	TGTGCCAGCAGTTACTCGGCTGCTCAGGGAATTTCACCCCTCCACTTT
NA	TRBD2	TRBV29-1	TRBJ2-5	CSERLAGGPGETQYF	TGCAGCGAGCGCTTAGCGGGGGGGCCGGGTGAGACCCAGTACTTC
NA	TRBD1	TRBV15	TRBJ1-4	CATSREGTGIEKLFF	TGTGCCACCAGCAGAGAGGGGACAGGGATAGAAAAACTGTTTTTT
NA	TRBD2	TRBV18	TRBJ2-1	CASSPPGGGGRHEQFF	TGTGCCAGCTCACCACCGGGCGGGGGGGGGCGCCATGAGCAGTTCTTC
once	NA	TRBV15	TRBJ2-7	CATSRVGQGGTYEQYF	TGTGCCACCAGCAGAGTGGGGCAGGGAGGTACCTACGAGCAGTACTTC
NA	NA	TRBV9	TRBJ1-6	CASSVGSQVADSPLHF	TGTGCCAGCAGCGTAGGATCCCAGGTGGCTGATTCACCCCTCCACTTT
NA	NA	TRBV5-4	TRBJ1-1	CASSLLQGWAKIMNTEAFF	TGTGCCAGCAGCTTGTTGCAAGGTTGGGCCAAGATAATGAACACTGAAGCTTTCTTT
few	NA	TRBV28	TRBJ1-4	CASSLRYELFF	TGTGCCAGCAGTTTGAGGTACGAACTGTTTTTT
NA	NA	TRBV2	TRBJ1-6	CASSPGQTYNSPLHF	TGTGCCAGCAGTCCTGGACAGACCTATAATTCACCCCTCCACTTT
few	NA	TRBV21-1	TRBJ2-7	CASSKRSDSYEQYF	TGTGCCAGCAGCAAACGCTCGGACTCCTACGAGCAGTACTTC
NA	NA	TRBV29-1	TRBJ2-7	CSVEDEGQSSSYEQYF	TGCAGCGTTGAAGATGAGGGGCAGTCCTCTTCCTACGAGCAGTACTTC
NA	TRBD1	TRBV7-8	TRBJ1-6	CASSTDRAGSPLHF	TGTGCCAGCAGCACGGACAGGGCGGGATCACCCCTCCACTTT
few	TRBD2	TRBV6-4	TRBJ2-1	CASSANSPGLEQFF	TGTGCCAGCAGTGCCAATTCACCGGGACTAGAGCAGTTCTTC
NA	TRBD1	TRBV29-1	TRBJ2-7	CSAGRDSGHEQYF	TGCAGCGCTGGCCGGGACAGTGGGCACGAGCAGTACTTC
NA	TRBD1	TRBV27	TRBJ1-5	CASSWGQGSEQPQHF	TGTGCCAGCAGTTGGGGACAGGGATCGGAGCAGCCCCAGCATTTT
NA	TRBD1	TRBV11-2	TRBJ1-2	CASSLGGQGDNYGYTF	TGTGCCAGCAGCTTAGGGGGACAGGGGGATAACTATGGCTACACCTTC
NA	NA	TRBV7-2	TRBJ2-5	CASSLAGSQETQYF	TGTGCCAGCAGCTTAGCGGGTAGCCAAGAGACCCAGTACTTC
NA	TRBD2	TRBV10-3	TRBJ2-1	CAISEFSGGGNEQFF	TGTGCCATCAGTGAGTTCAGTGGGGGGGGGAATGAGCAGTTCTTC
NA	TRBD1	TRBV6-5	TRBJ1-2	CASSNDRVDYGYTF	TGTGCCAGCAGTAACGACAGGGTCGACTATGGCTACACCTTC